This is a list of T cell receptor beta chains from one sample in a study of blood T cell repertoires in COVID-19. Libraries were prepared by immunoSEQ multiplex PCR; TCRdb keeps only in-frame clonotypes and omits some of them. The top ten clones hold over 1.5% of a sample with 200,000 to 300,000 clones, approximately 86% of them seen once. The specimen was peripheral blood. These TCRs come from a man aged 30 to 45 with active or convalescent COVID-19. Both conserved end residues are part of each CDR3. D genes are given only for firm matches. Size tells how often a clone was seen (once, few, many) or the class of an expanded clone, and some rows leave it out.

NA 14 TRBD1 TRBJ2-7 TRBV5-1 TGCGCCAGCAGCCCGGGGGACAGGGGTTACGAGCAGTACTTC CASSPGDRGYEQYF
NA 16 TRBD1 TRBJ1-2 TRBV19 TGTGCCAGTAGTGAAACCGGGACAGTAACTAACTATGGCTACACCTTC CASSETGTVTNYGYTF
NA 13 NA TRBJ2-7 TRBV7-2 TGTGCCAGCAGCTTAGATATTCCCTACGAGCAGTACTTC CASSLDIPYEQYF
NA 14 NA TRBJ2-7 TRBV7-9 TGTGCCAGCAGCTTGGGCTCTTTCTCCTACGAGCAGTACTTC CASSLGSFSYEQYF
NA 14 NA TRBJ1-5 TRBV6-1 TGTGCCAGCAGTGATCTATATAGCAATCAGCCCCAGCATTTT CASSDLYSNQPQHF
medium-sized 16 TRBD1 TRBJ2-2 TRBV5-4 TGTGCCAGCAGCCCTCCGGGACAGGGAAACACCGGGGAGCTGTTTTTT CASSPPGQGNTGELFF
NA 18 NA TRBJ1-3 TRBV15 TGTGCCACCAGCAGAGATGGTGGGGGGTACGTCTCTGGAAACACCATATATTTT CATSRDGGGYVSGNTIYF
NA 14 NA TRBJ1-1 TRBV5-4 TGTGCCAGCAGCAACAGGGATTTGAACACTGAAGCTTTCTTT CASSNRDLNTEAFF
NA 13 NA TRBJ1-1 TRBV9 TGTGCCAGCAGCGTAGTTGTACACCCCGGGGCTTTCTTT CASSVVVHPGAFF
NA 14 TRBD1 TRBJ1-6 TRBV19 TGTGCCAGTAGACCTGGACAGGGAAATTCACCCCTCCACTTT CASRPGQGNSPLHF
NA 17 NA TRBJ1-6 TRBV5-6 TGTGCCAGCAGCCTCGCCAGCGCCAGCTCCTATAATTCACCCCTCCACTTT CASSLASASSYNSPLHF
once 15 TRBD2 TRBJ2-1 TRBV4-1 TGCGCCAGCAGCCAATGGACTAGCGGGGGGGCCGGTAATTTCTTC CASSQWTSGGAGNFF
few 14 NA TRBJ2-5 TRBV11-3 TGTGCCAGCAGCTTAGGATATCCAGGGGAGACCCAGTACTTC CASSLGYPGETQYF
NA 14 NA TRBJ1-5 TRBV5-6 TGTGCCAGCAGCTTGCAGGGGTTCAATCAGCCCCAGCATTTT CASSLQGFNQPQHF
NA 14 NA TRBJ2-3 TRBV6-5 TGTGCCAGCACCCTAGACCGGGACACTAATACGCAGTATTTT CASTLDRDTNTQYF
NA 17 TRBD1 TRBJ1-3 TRBV13 TGTGCCAGCAGCTTAGAGGGACAGGGGGCTAGCGGAAACACCATATATTTT CASSLEGQGASGNTIYF
NA 15 TRBD1 TRBJ1-2 TRBV18 TGTGCCAGCTCAGACAGGGTCGGGGGAAACTATGGCTACACCTTC CASSDRVGGNYGYTF
NA 14 TRBD1 TRBJ1-1 TRBV29-1 TGCAGCGTGGCAGACAGGGTGGGAATCACTGAAGCTTTCTTT CSVADRVGITEAFF
NA 20 TRBD2 TRBJ2-7 TRBV6-6 TGTGCCAGCAGTCGAGGTCCGTTGGGACTAGCGGGGATAAGCTCCTACGAGCAGTACTTC CASSRGPLGLAGISSYEQYF
NA 16 NA TRBJ2-3 TRBV27 TGTGCCAGCAGTTTCTTCACGACAGTTCCTGGGGATACGCAGTATTTT CASSFFTTVPGDTQYF
NA 13 NA TRBJ2-7 TRBV7-9 TGTGCCAGCAGCCCGGGGTATGCCTACGAGCAGTACTTC CASSPGYAYEQYF
NA 15 TRBD1 TRBJ1-6 TRBV5-1 TGCGCCAGCAGCCCACAGGGGGCAACGAATTCACCCCTCCACTTT CASSPQGATNSPLHF
NA 15 NA TRBJ1-2 TRBV3-1/TRBV3-2 TGTGCCAGCAGCCAAGATCTCGAAGGGGCAGAAGGCTACACCTTC CASSQDLEGAEGYTF
NA 14 TRBD1 TRBJ2-7 TRBV5-8 TGTGCCAGCAGCGTGCCAAGACAGGGGTACGAGCAGTACTTC CASSVPRQGYEQYF
NA 15 TRBD1 TRBJ1-1 TRBV7-6 TGTGCCAGCAGCCAAAGACAGGGATGGAGCACTGAAGCTTTCTTT CASSQRQGWSTEAFF
few 15 TRBD1 TRBJ2-7 TRBV19 TGTGCCAGTAGTAATGACAGGGCTTTCACCTACGAGCAGTACTTC CASSNDRAFTYEQYF
once 13 NA TRBJ1-1 TRBV6-4 TGTGCCAGCAGTGACGTTGCAGGGGATGAAGCTTTCTTT CASSDVAGDEAFF
NA 12 TRBD1 TRBJ2-2 TRBV7-3 TGTGCCAGCAAGACAGGGACCGGGGAGCTGTTTTTT CASKTGTGELFF
NA 14 NA TRBJ1-1 TRBV7-2 TGTGCCAGCAGCTTCCTTGGCAGGAACACTGAAGCTTTCTTT CASSFLGRNTEAFF
NA 15 NA TRBJ1-3 TRBV5-1 TGCGCCAGCAGCGAGGGACACACTTCTGGAAACACCATATATTTT CASSEGHTSGNTIYF
NA 16 NA TRBJ1-1 TRBV3-1/TRBV3-2 TGTGCCAGCAGCCCGTCCCGGGGGGCCGGTGGTGATGAAGCTTTCTTT CASSPSRGAGGDEAFF
NA 15 TRBD1 TRBJ1-2 TRBV25-1 TGTGCCAGCAGTGTCGGGACAGGACCCAACTATGGCTACACCTTC CASSVGTGPNYGYTF
NA 14 NA TRBJ1-1 TRBV10-2 NA CASRFGEGRTEAFF
NA 15 TRBD1 TRBJ1-1 TRBV15 TGTGCCACCAGCAGTCGGGACAGGGCGAACACTGAAGCTTTCTTT CATSSRDRANTEAFF
NA 13 TRBD1 TRBJ1-2 TRBV12-3/TRBV12-4 TGTGCCAGCAGCTCTAGGGACAGGCATGGCTACACCTTC CASSSRDRHGYTF
NA 14 NA TRBJ1-5 TRBV11-2 TGTGCCAGCAGCTTAGGCGGATCCAATCAGCCCCAGCATTTT CASSLGGSNQPQHF
NA 12 TRBD2 TRBJ2-7 TRBV11-2 TGTGCCAGCAGCTTAGCTAGCGGGGGGGCAAATTTC CASSLASGGANF
NA 13 NA TRBJ1-1 TRBV19 TGTGCCAGTAGTATAAACACCAACACTGAAGCTTTCTTT CASSINTNTEAFF
NA 13 NA TRBJ1-6 TRBV6-5 TGTGCCAGCACCGGACAGTATAATTCACCCCTCCACTTT CASTGQYNSPLHF
NA 13 NA TRBJ2-1 TRBV6-5 TGTGCCAGCAGTTACGCAGGGCCGGGTGAGCAGTTCTTC CASSYAGPGEQFF
NA 18 TRBD1 TRBJ1-1 TRBV6-6 TGTGCCAGCAGTCGCTACTCAGGGGGGTCGGACCGAGGCACTGAAGCTTTCTTT CASSRYSGGSDRGTEAFF
NA 16 TRBD1 TRBJ2-7 TRBV15 TGTGCCACCAGTACAATCGAGGACAGGGATTTAGACGAGCAGTACTTC CATSTIEDRDLDEQYF
NA 14 NA TRBJ1-6 TRBV5-4 TGTGCCAGCAGCTCGTGGACAGAGAATTCACCCCTCCACTTT CASSSWTENSPLHF
NA 12 NA TRBJ1-6 TRBV27 TGTGCCAGCAGTCCGGATAATTCACCCCTCCACTTT CASSPDNSPLHF
few 16 TRBD1 TRBJ1-2 TRBV7-9 TGTGCCAGCAGCTTATCTTGGACAGGGACAAACTATGGCTACACCTTC CASSLSWTGTNYGYTF
NA 18 TRBD1 TRBJ2-5 TRBV29-1 TGCAGCGTTGAATACCTCGGGGACAGCGAGGGTTTTGTGGAGACCCAGTACTTC CSVEYLGDSEGFVETQYF
NA 14 TRBD1 TRBJ2-1 TRBV27 TGTGCCAGCAGTGAGACAGGGATCCCCAATGAGCAGTTCTTC CASSETGIPNEQFF
NA 15 TRBD2 TRBJ2-3 TRBV2 TGTGCCAGCGGGACTAGCGGGGGGAGCACAGATACGCAGTATTTT CASGTSGGSTDTQYF
once 16 TRBD1 TRBJ2-7 TRBV5-1 TGCGCCAGCAGCGCGAAGACAGGGGGCTCTATCTACGAGCAGTACTTC CASSAKTGGSIYEQYF
NA 17 TRBD2 TRBJ2-2 TRBV4-2 TGTGCCAGCGCCCGCGGTGGGAGCGGGGGGGGCACCGGGGAGCTGTTTTTT CASARGGSGGGTGELFF
NA 16 TRBD1 TRBJ2-3 TRBV9 TGTGCCAGCAGAAAAGGGACAGGGTCTGGCACAGATACGCAGTATTTT CASRKGTGSGTDTQYF
NA 12 NA TRBJ1-1 TRBV12-3/TRBV12-4 TGTGCCAGCCGGGGGGTGTACACTGAAGCTTTCTTT CASRGVYTEAFF
NA 14 NA TRBJ1-6 TRBV2 TGTGCCAGCAGTGAGCACAGTTATAATTCACCCCTCCACTTT CASSEHSYNSPLHF
NA 16 NA TRBJ2-2 TRBV7-9 TGTGCCAGCAGCCTCAGGGGGGACACAAACACCGGGGAGCTGTTTTTT CASSLRGDTNTGELFF
few 15 TRBD1 TRBJ1-2 TRBV3-1/TRBV3-2 TGTGCCAGCAGCCAAGGACAGGGAGTAGGGTATGGCTACACCTTC CASSQGQGVGYGYTF
NA 15 NA TRBJ1-1 TRBV7-3 TGTGCCAGCAGCTTAATGGCAGGGCGAGACACTGAAGCTTTCTTT CASSLMAGRDTEAFF
NA 13 NA TRBJ2-3 TRBV7-2 TGTGCCAGCAGCTTACGGAGAAGAGATACGCAGTATTTT CASSLRRRDTQYF